The sequence of this TCR beta chain was determined in a study of Tregs in tolerant kidney transplant recipients. Study-wide results and limits: No direct test of biological reproducibility was done here.

J was trimmed by 7 bases and V by 3 bases; bases with no gene match: 6. CDR3 size: 13 residues. Germline V gives CDR1 SGHVS, CDR2 FNYEAQ. Points on this clone: Its antigen remains unidentified.

The assay was immunoSEQ multiplex PCR, and TCRdb's table has in-frame clones only and misses some. Here the sample spans 74,000 or so clones, around 90% being singletons. The nonmyeloablative bone marrow transplants came from related graft donors, with transient mixed chimerism. Thawed PBMCs were FACS-sorted into unstimulated CD4+CD25+CD127- regulatory T cells, CD4+CD25- non-regulatory cells, CD4 and CD8 cells. The sequence was collected from a human patient who received a combined kidney and bone marrow transplant. These T cells may partly come from the graft donor. The sequences come from CD4+ T cells from blood (PBMCs), collected 24 months after the transplant. The rearrangement uses TRBV7-6 and TRBJ2-7; TRBD1 matches at 7 bases. The CDR3 region is CASSLGTALEQYF. The CDR3 nucleotides are TGTGCCAGCAGCTTGGGGACAGCCCTAGAGCAGTACTTC.